The 10 T cell receptor beta chains below come from one sample, sequenced in a study of blood T cell repertoires in COVID-19. Measured with immunoSEQ multiplex PCR; TCRdb has only the in-frame clones, and not every one. The table has 250,000 to 300,000 clones, roughly 88% seen once; the top ten hold over 6%. Sequencing input: peripheral blood. The receptors were gathered from a woman aged 30 to 39 who had recovered from COVID-19.

This clone was detected only once. The chain links TRBV5-4 to TRBJ2-5; 9 nucleotides match TRBD1. Germline V gives CDR1 SGHNT, CDR2 YYREEE (reference sequence). Losses at the gene ends were 1 base for V and 3 bases for J; bases not matched to a gene: 4. The length of the CDR3 is 15 residues. The CDR3, as DNA: TGTGCCAGCAGCTTGAAGGGACAGGGAAAAGAGACCCAGTACTTC. Its protein product is CASSLKGQGKETQYF.

V and J are TRBV19 and TRBJ1-5; the match to TRBD1 covers 8 bases. V lost 6 bases, J lost 5 bases, and 0 bases stayed unmatched. Germline CDR1 reads LNHDA; CDR2 reads SQIVND (reference sequence). This CDR3 is built from 12 residues. CDR3 sequence (DNA): TGTGCCAGTAGACAGGGGGATCAGCCCCAGCATTTT. Its protein product is CASRQGDQPQHF. Full variable domain (remainder filled in from reference TRBV19 and TRBJ1-5): DGGITQSPKYLFRKEGQNVTLSCEQNLNHDAMYWYRQDPGQGLRLIYYSQIVNDFQKGDIAEGYSVSREKKESFPLTVTSAQKNPTAFYLCASRQGDQPQHFGDGTRLSIL.

The chain links TRBV18 to TRBJ2-5; 12 nucleotides agree with TRBD1. V lost 3 bases and J lost 4; bases outside the gene matches: 9. CDR1 and CDR2 from the germline V gene are KGHSH and LQKENI. The CDR3 consists of 17 residues. The CDR3 bases are TGTGCCAGCTCACCCCCGGGACAGGGGGCTTATCGAGAGACCCAGTACTTC. This sequence encodes CASSPPGQGAYRETQYF.

This chain connects TRBV6-5 to TRBJ1-3; TRBD1 agrees at 8 bases. Germline lookup yields CDR1 MNHEY and CDR2 SVGAGI. The V and J ends lost 6 bases and 4 bases, in that order; junction bases with no gene match: 2. This CDR3 spans 13 amino acids. Here the CDR3 DNA reads TGTGCCAGCAGCCGGGACAGGGGAAACACCATATATTTT. Its protein is CASSRDRGNTIYF.

Comments on this clone: Other DNA sequences in the same sample also yield this CDR3. The genes are TRBV28 and TRBJ1-2; 8 nucleotides match TRBD1. The germline CDR1 and CDR2 sequences are MDHEN and SYDVKM. Trimming removed 4 bases from V and 4 bases from J; junction bases left unmatched: 2. The CDR3 has 13 residues. The CDR3 spells CASSSGQGYGYTF. The CDR3 nucleotides read TGTGCCAGCAGTTCCGGACAGGGCTATGGCTACACCTTC.

The chain employs TRBV19 and TRBJ2-2; D unresolved. The V gene lost 1 base and the J gene lost 6 bases, with 6 bases spanning the gap. The CDR3 is 13 amino acids. Germline V CDR1 and CDR2: LNHDA, SQIVND (reference sequence). For the CDR3, the DNA is TGTGCCAGTAGTATAGGGTACTCCGGGGAGCTGTTTTTT. This translates into CASSIGYSGELFF.

This clone showed up just once. This chain joins TRBV7-6 and TRBJ2-7; possible D gene TRBD2, 6 bases. V lost 8 bases, J lost 5 bases, and 16 bases lay in between. This CDR3 has 13 residues. Germline V CDR1 and CDR2: SGHVS, FNYEAQ. In DNA form, the CDR3 reads TGTGCCAGCGGGGGGTCGTGGGCTCACGAGCAGTACTTC. This encodes CASGGSWAHEQYF. Based on the CDR3 plus reference TRBV7-6 and TRBJ2-7, the full variable domain is GAGVSQSPRYKVTKRGQDVALRCDPISGHVSLYWYRQALGQGPEFLTYFNYEAQQDKSGLPNDRFSAERPEGSISTLTIQRTEQRDSAMYRCASGGSWAHEQYFGPGTRLTVT.

The chain uses TRBV7-2 and TRBJ1-5, with a tentative D call TRBD1 (5 bases). The CDR3 runs to 15 residues. V shed 5 bases and J shed 0 bases, with 11 bases lying between them. Germline V gene sequence: CDR1 SGHTA, CDR2 FQGNSA. The CDR3 loop reads CASSPDGHSNQPQHF. CDR3 nucleotide sequence: TGTGCCAGCAGCCCGGATGGACATAGCAATCAGCCCCAGCATTTT.

The V gene is TRBV25-1, the J gene TRBJ2-2; D gene ambiguous. The length of the CDR3 is 14 residues. The V end was cut by 4 bases, the J end by 7 bases, with 13 bases between. Germline loops: CDR1 MGHDK, CDR2 SYGVNS. The CDR3 region is CASSASEIGGELFF. CDR3 DNA: TGTGCCAGCAGTGCTTCTGAAATCGGCGGGGAGCTGTTTTTT. Together with reference TRBV25-1 and TRBJ2-2, the CDR3 gives the full variable domain: EADIYQTPRYLVIGTGKKITLECSQTMGHDKMYWYQQDPGMELHLIHYSYGVNSTEKGDLSSESTVSRIRTEHFPLTLESARPSHTSQYLCASSASEIGGELFFGEGSRLTVL.

The chain uses TRBV19 and TRBJ1-5; D may be TRBD1 (5 bases). Trimming stripped 5 bases from V and 5 bases from J, with 13 bases between. The CDR3 contains 14 residues. In germline, CDR1 is LNHDA, CDR2 SQIVND (reference sequence). The CDR3 loop reads CASSPRQPDQPQHF. The CDR3, as DNA: TGTGCCAGTAGTCCCCGACAGCCAGATCAGCCCCAGCATTTT.